The 5 T cell receptor beta chains below all came from one sample that was sequenced in a study of blood T cell repertoires in COVID-19. Clones were sequenced by immunoSEQ multiplex PCR, and TCRdb holds only the in-frame ones, with some missing. This sample has more than 250,000 clones, with 87% found just once. Sequencing was performed on PBMCs or T cells enriched from blood (not recorded which). These receptor sequences come from a young woman who had recovered from COVID-19.

The rearrangement links TRBV5-1 to TRBJ1-4; a possible D gene is TRBD1 (6 bases). CDR1 is SGHRS and CDR2 is YFSETQ in the germline V gene. V dropped 0 bases and J dropped 0 bases, with 18 bases sitting between them. This CDR3 has 19 residues. The CDR3 spells CASSLGPAGAGSTNEKLFF. The CDR3 DNA reads as TGCGCCAGCAGCTTGGGTCCTGCAGGGGCGGGCTCAACTAATGAAAAACTGTTTTTT.

The rearrangement uses TRBV19 and TRBJ2-2, with D possibly TRBD1 on 7 matching bases. Per the germline V gene, CDR1 is LNHDA and CDR2 is SQIVND (reference sequence). The CDR3 covers 15 residues. Trimming pared 10 bases from V and 5 bases from J, leaving 20 bases between. CDR3 nucleotides: TGTGCCACCACGGCGGCAGGGGGAGGTACCGGGGAGCTGTTTTTT. Its protein is CATTAAGGGTGELFF.

The chain joins TRBV6-5 to TRBJ1-6, with D uncertain. CDR1 MNHEY and CDR2 SVGAGI come from the germline V gene. The V gene lost 0 bases and the J gene lost 9 bases, with 15 bases spanning the gap. The CDR3 length is 16 residues. Written as DNA, the CDR3 is TGTGCCAGCAGTTACTCCCCAGCGACCGGGAGTTCACCCCTCCACTTT. It yields the protein CASSYSPATGSSPLHF.

The J gene is TRBJ1-6, the V gene TRBV5-1; D is possibly TRBD1 (6 bases). CDR1 and CDR2 from the germline V gene are SGHRS and YFSETQ. Trimming removed 0 bases from V and 9 bases from J, with 13 bases in between. This CDR3 region has 15 residues. The DNA for the CDR3 is TGCGCCAGCAGCTTGGATGGGGGCCAGGGTTCACCCCTCCACTTT. Its protein is CASSLDGGQGSPLHF.

The rearrangement joins TRBV6-1 to TRBJ1-2; D remains unclear. There are 16 residues in the CDR3. Germline CDR1 MNHNS, CDR2 SASEGT. V was pared by 3 bases and J by 7 bases, with 21 bases between. DNA of the CDR3: TGTGCCAGCAGTGAGAGGTATGAGGGAATCCTATCTGGCTACACCTTC. It codes for CASSERYEGILSGYTF.